Shown below are 22 T cell receptor beta chains from a single sample sequenced in a study of blood T cell repertoires in COVID-19. Some clones are missing from TCRdb's copy, which holds only in-frame ones; the method was immunoSEQ multiplex PCR. The sample lists approximately 240,000 clones, nearly 90% occurring once. Sequencing was performed on peripheral blood. These receptors came from a woman aged 18-29 years who had recovered from COVID-19.

The rearrangement uses TRBV6-5 and TRBJ2-1; TRBD1 is a possible D gene (5 bases). Germline-derived CDR1 and CDR2 are MNHEY and SVGAGI. The CDR3 is 14 amino acids. V was clipped by 8 bases and J by 9 bases, with 20 bases between them. CDR3 nucleotide sequence: TGTGCCAGCGAAAGATACAATCCAAGGGGTGAGCAGTTCTTC. This codes for CASERYNPRGEQFF.

The V and J genes are TRBV27 and TRBJ2-6, with unresolved D. The ends were cut back, 9 bases at V and 4 bases at J, with 10 bases in the middle. Germline V gene sequence: CDR1 MNHEY, CDR2 SMNVEV (reference sequence). The CDR3 loop spans 13 amino acids. The CDR3 bases are TGTGCCAGTCGGAGAGTGGGGGCCAACGTCCTGACTTTC. Encoded protein: CASRRVGANVLTF. Full variable domain (rest looked up from reference TRBV27 and TRBJ2-6): EAQVTQNPRYLITVTGKKLTVTCSQNMNHEYMSWYRQDPGLGLRQIYYSMNVEVTDKGDVPEGYKVSRKEKRNFPLILESPSPNQTSLYFCASRRVGANVLTFGAGSRLTVL.

This clone was counted a few times. The chain joins TRBV5-1 to TRBJ1-1, with D hard to call. Looked up from germline, CDR1 is SGHRS and CDR2 is YFSETQ. CDR3 length: 13 residues. Trimming removed 2 bases from V and 1 base from J, with 6 bases in between. The DNA for the CDR3 is TGCGCCAGCAGCTTACTAGGGAACACTGAAGCTTTCTTT. Protein product: CASSLLGNTEAFF.

The CDR3 DNA reads as TGTGCCACACGACAGGGAATGAACACTGAAGCTTTCTTT. Protein: CATRQGMNTEAFF. This chain connects TRBV28 to TRBJ1-1; 7 bases agree with TRBD1. Germline V lookup: CDR1 MDHEN, CDR2 SYDVKM. This CDR3 region has 13 residues. V gave up 10 bases and J gave up 0 bases; unmatched junction bases: 5. Filled out from reference TRBV28 and TRBJ1-1, the complete variable domain reads DVKVTQSSRYLVKRTGEKVFLECVQDMDHENMFWYRQDPGLGLRLIYFSYDVKMKEKGDIPEGYSVSREKKERFSLILESASTNQTSMYLCATRQGMNTEAFFGQGTRLTVV.

V usage is TRBV27 and J usage is TRBJ2-2, with TRBD2 identical over 11 bases. The CDR3 spans 15 residues. Germline lookup yields CDR1 MNHEY and CDR2 SMNVEV (reference sequence). Trimming took 9 bases from V and 5 from J; bases not matched to a gene: 8. As DNA, the CDR3 is TGTGCCAGTAGACCGCTAGCGGGAGGAACCGGGGAGCTGTTTTTT. As protein: CASRPLAGGTGELFF.

The rearrangement links TRBV7-3 to TRBJ1-1; D not resolved. V lost 4 bases and J lost 7, with 10 bases in between. Germline CDR1 is SGHTA and CDR2 is FQGTGA. The CDR3 consists of 12 residues. CDR3 DNA sequence: TGTGCCAGCAGCTCCGGTAGTGATGAAGCTTTCTTT. It translates to CASSSGSDEAFF.

In nucleotides, the CDR3 is TGTGCCAGTAGTATCTGGACTCTGGGGAACGAGCAGTACTTC. Protein: CASSIWTLGNEQYF. The chain carries TRBV19 and TRBJ2-7; perhaps TRBD2 as D (5 bases). This CDR3 has 14 residues. V dropped 3 bases and J dropped 5 bases, with 14 bases sitting between them. Germline values: CDR1 LNHDA, CDR2 SQIVND (reference sequence).

This rearrangement joins TRBV6-2 or TRBV6-3 to TRBJ2-2; TRBD2 aligns across 14 bases. Germline trimming cut 5 bases from V and 0 bases from J; bases unmatched to any gene: 5. In germline, CDR1 is MNHEY, CDR2 SVGEGT. CDR3 length: 18 amino acids. In nucleotides, the CDR3 is TGTGCCAGCAGTGTGGGACTAGCGGGAGTAGCGAACACCGGGGAGCTGTTTTTT. It codes for CASSVGLAGVANTGELFF.

The CDR3 region has the DNA TGTGCCAGCAGTATCGGACAGGGGGTGATTAGGTATGGCTACACCTTC. Translated: CASSIGQGVIRYGYTF. The chain joins TRBV28 to TRBJ1-2, with TRBD1 matching over 10 bases. Germline lookup yields CDR1 MDHEN and CDR2 SYDVKM. The trim removed 5 bases at V and 5 bases at J, leaving 11 bases unmatched. The CDR3 loop spans 16 amino acids.

This chain links TRBV9 with TRBJ2-2; 10 nucleotides match TRBD1. Germline CDR1 is SGDLS and CDR2 is YYNGEE. The CDR3 sequence is 16 residues long. The V gene end was trimmed by 3 bases and the J gene end by 5 bases; junction bases not matched to a gene: 7. CDR3 bases: TGTGCCAGCAGCGCCAGACAGGGGGCAAGTACCGGGGAGCTGTTTTTT. It yields the protein CASSARQGASTGELFF.

V gene TRBV5-4 combines with J gene TRBJ2-7, with D perhaps TRBD2 (6 bases). V was trimmed by 6 bases and J by 7 bases, leaving 8 bases between them. The CDR3 extends over 10 amino acids. Germline-derived CDR1 and CDR2 are SGHNT and YYREEE (reference sequence). The CDR3 nucleotides read TGTGCCAGCACCCGGGAGGAGCAGTACTTC. Residues: CASTREEQYF. The complete variable domain, with remaining parts taken from reference TRBV5-4 and TRBJ2-7, reads ETGVTQSPTHLIKTRGQQVTLRCSSQSGHNTVSWYQQALGQGPQFIFQYYREEENGRGNFPPRFSGLQFPNYSSELNVNALELDDSALYLCASTREEQYFGPGTRLTVT.

The rearrangement links TRBV9 to TRBJ2-7; a possible D gene is TRBD2 (6 bases). CDR1 is SGDLS, CDR2 YYNGEE, per germline. With 5 bases removed from V and 5 bases from J, the gap between germline ends came to 14 bases. The CDR3 is 13 residues long. The CDR3: CASRPGWGDEQYF. The CDR3 nucleotides read TGTGCCAGCAGACCCGGTTGGGGGGACGAGCAGTACTTC. Combining the CDR3 with reference TRBV9 and TRBJ2-7 gives the whole variable domain DSGVTQTPKHLITATGQRVTLRCSPRSGDLSVYWYQQSLDQGLQFLIQYYNGEERAKGNILERFSAQQFPDLHSELNLSSLELGDSALYFCASRPGWGDEQYFGPGTRLTVT.

CDR3 protein: CASNGLGGLNQPQHF. Here the CDR3 DNA reads TGTGCCAGCAATGGGCTCGGGGGGCTGAATCAGCCCCAGCATTTT. This chain uses TRBV6-6 with TRBJ1-5; TRBD1 is a possible D gene (6 bases). CDR3 length equals 15 residues. CDR1 and CDR2 from the germline V gene are MNHNY and SVGAGI (reference sequence). V lost 7 bases, J lost 4 bases, and 17 bases lay in between.

This chain joins TRBV9 and TRBJ1-4, with a weak D call TRBD1 (6 bases). The V gene lost 3 bases and the J gene lost 5 bases, with 14 bases spanning the gap. Germline V gene lookup returns CDR1 SGDLS and CDR2 YYNGEE. This CDR3 is 15 amino acids long. The CDR3 region has the DNA TGTGCCAGCAGCGCCTCAGGGGCCTCAAATGAAAAACTGTTTTTT. Translating gives CASSASGASNEKLFF.

The J gene is TRBJ2-3, the V gene TRBV3-1 (or the pseudogene TRBV3-2), with D maybe TRBD2 (6 bases). The length of the CDR3 is 15 residues. Germline V CDR1 and CDR2: LGHDT, YNNKEL (reference sequence). V dropped 3 bases and J dropped 10 bases, with 20 bases sitting between them. The CDR3 DNA reads as TGTGCCAGCAGCCAGCCCACTAGCCTCCCGAGGGCGCAGTATTTT. Its translation is CASSQPTSLPRAQYF.

The V gene is TRBV7-2, the J gene TRBJ1-6; 9 bases agree with TRBD1. The CDR3 is 15 residues long. The junction had 1 base not matched to a gene; V was cut back by 0 bases and J by 7 bases. In germline, CDR1 is SGHTA, CDR2 FQGNSA. The CDR3 spells CASSLAGQGNSPLHF. The CDR3 bases are TGTGCCAGCAGCTTAGCGGGACAGGGCAATTCACCCCTCCACTTT.

The chain links TRBV4-2 to TRBJ1-1, with TRBD1 matching 7 bases. Germline V CDR1 and CDR2: LGHNA, YNFKEQ. The J segment lost 5 bases and the V segment lost 3 bases, leaving 9 bases of the junction unmatched. This CDR3 is built from 15 residues. CDR3 nucleotides: TGTGCCAGCAGCCATACGCCCAGGGGGATAACTGAAGCTTTCTTT. Translation gives CASSHTPRGITEAFF.

The chain couples TRBV9 to TRBJ2-7; 7 bases align to TRBD1. The CDR3 consists of 14 residues. Germline V gene sequence: CDR1 SGDLS, CDR2 YYNGEE. J lost 5 bases, V lost 0 bases, and 5 bases had no gene match. The CDR3 loop reads CASSVGGGTDEQYF. Written as DNA, the CDR3 is TGTGCCAGCAGCGTAGGAGGGGGCACGGACGAGCAGTACTTC.

This clone came up a few times. The rearrangement links TRBV5-5 to TRBJ1-1, with 8 positions matching TRBD1. CDR3 length equals 16 residues. The germline gives CDR1 SGHKS, CDR2 YYEKEE (reference sequence). The V and J ends lost 6 bases and 5 bases, in that order; junction bases with no gene match: 15. CDR3 residues: CASTRTGFRLSTEAFF. The CDR3, as DNA: TGTGCCAGCACCCGGACAGGGTTCCGTTTGTCTACTGAAGCTTTCTTT.

The genes are TRBV9 and TRBJ2-3; the D is unclear. CDR3 length equals 14 residues. Trimming shortened V by 0 bases and J by 2 bases, and 7 bases separated the two germline ends. The V gene's germline CDR1 is SGDLS and CDR2 YYNGEE. CDR3 sequence reads: CASSVDSPTDTQYF. CDR3 in DNA: TGTGCCAGCAGCGTAGACTCCCCCACAGATACGCAGTATTTT.

The V and J genes are TRBV2 and TRBJ2-7, with 9 bases identical to TRBD2. Trimming took 7 bases from V and 6 from J; bases not matched to a gene: 13. This CDR3 region has 15 residues. In germline, CDR1 is SNHLY, CDR2 FYNNEI. CDR3 coding DNA: TGTGCCAGCAATCTAGGCGGGCTAGCGGGATCCGAGCAGTACTTC. Translating it yields CASNLGGLAGSEQYF.

The V call is TRBV29-1, the J call TRBJ1-1; 7 bases line up with TRBD1. The CDR3 contains 13 residues. Germline V gene lookup returns CDR1 SQVTM and CDR2 ANQGSEA. Losses at the gene ends were 5 bases for V and 8 bases for J; bases not matched to a gene: 11. The CDR3 sequence is CSVNWHRGGEAFF. The CDR3 DNA reads TGCAGCGTTAATTGGCACAGGGGCGGGGAAGCTTTCTTT.